Following are 4 T cell receptor beta chains from one sample sequenced in a study of T-cell reconstitution after alpha-beta-depleted transplantation in children. A TCRbeta library incorporating unique molecular identifiers was prepared. TCRdb re-called the PCR reads through MiXCR, storing one row per CDR3 protein. The sample shows about 830,000 distinct CDR3 sequences, 16% of them seen only once. The specimen comprised PBMCs, mostly from graft donor cells, sampled 360 days after TCRalphabeta/CD19-depleted stem cell transplant. Source of these receptors: a male patient between 10 and 17 years old who had a stem cell transplant for acute lymphoblastic leukemia, so the T cells may come from the graft donor.

Only a few counts were recorded for this clonotype. The chain is built from TRBV5-1 and TRBJ2-3; D is possibly TRBD2 (7 bases). The germline V gene encodes CDR1 SGHRS and CDR2 YFSETQ. Trimming shortened V by 7 bases and J by 4 bases, and 16 bases separated the two germline ends. This CDR3 is 14 amino acids long. The chain's CDR3 is CASGGDGGPDTQYF. CDR3 DNA: TGCGCCAGCGGGGGGGACGGGGGCCCAGATACGCAGTATTTT.

This clonotype was detected a few times. The genes are TRBV5-5 and TRBJ2-2; the D is unclear. The CDR3 extends over 14 amino acids. CDR1 and CDR2 from the germline V gene are SGHKS and YYEKEE (reference sequence). The V gene lost 4 bases and the J gene lost 8 bases, with 15 bases spanning the gap. In nucleotides, the CDR3 is TGTGCCAGCAGCCTGCCCCTGGGTGAGGGGGAGCTGTTTTTT. This encodes CASSLPLGEGELFF.

This clonotype was seen more than once but under ten times. This CDR3 reads CASSYSDGDTEAFF. Here the CDR3 DNA reads TGTGCCAGCAGTTACTCGGACGGCGACACTGAAGCTTTCTTT. V and J are TRBV6-5 and TRBJ1-1; D unclear. V lost 0 bases to trimming and J lost 3 bases, with 8 bases between them. The V gene's germline CDR1 is MNHEY and CDR2 SVGAGI. The CDR3 is made up of 14 amino acids.

There are a few counts of this clonotype. The chain has TRBV6-6 and TRBJ2-7; D not resolved. The CDR3 is made up of 11 amino acids. With 8 bases removed from V and 0 bases from J, the gap between germline ends came to 5 bases. Germline V gene lookup returns CDR1 MNHNY and CDR2 SVGAGI (reference sequence). CDR3 in amino acids: CASGDSYEQYF. CDR3 in DNA: TGTGCCAGCGGCGACTCCTACGAGCAGTACTTC.